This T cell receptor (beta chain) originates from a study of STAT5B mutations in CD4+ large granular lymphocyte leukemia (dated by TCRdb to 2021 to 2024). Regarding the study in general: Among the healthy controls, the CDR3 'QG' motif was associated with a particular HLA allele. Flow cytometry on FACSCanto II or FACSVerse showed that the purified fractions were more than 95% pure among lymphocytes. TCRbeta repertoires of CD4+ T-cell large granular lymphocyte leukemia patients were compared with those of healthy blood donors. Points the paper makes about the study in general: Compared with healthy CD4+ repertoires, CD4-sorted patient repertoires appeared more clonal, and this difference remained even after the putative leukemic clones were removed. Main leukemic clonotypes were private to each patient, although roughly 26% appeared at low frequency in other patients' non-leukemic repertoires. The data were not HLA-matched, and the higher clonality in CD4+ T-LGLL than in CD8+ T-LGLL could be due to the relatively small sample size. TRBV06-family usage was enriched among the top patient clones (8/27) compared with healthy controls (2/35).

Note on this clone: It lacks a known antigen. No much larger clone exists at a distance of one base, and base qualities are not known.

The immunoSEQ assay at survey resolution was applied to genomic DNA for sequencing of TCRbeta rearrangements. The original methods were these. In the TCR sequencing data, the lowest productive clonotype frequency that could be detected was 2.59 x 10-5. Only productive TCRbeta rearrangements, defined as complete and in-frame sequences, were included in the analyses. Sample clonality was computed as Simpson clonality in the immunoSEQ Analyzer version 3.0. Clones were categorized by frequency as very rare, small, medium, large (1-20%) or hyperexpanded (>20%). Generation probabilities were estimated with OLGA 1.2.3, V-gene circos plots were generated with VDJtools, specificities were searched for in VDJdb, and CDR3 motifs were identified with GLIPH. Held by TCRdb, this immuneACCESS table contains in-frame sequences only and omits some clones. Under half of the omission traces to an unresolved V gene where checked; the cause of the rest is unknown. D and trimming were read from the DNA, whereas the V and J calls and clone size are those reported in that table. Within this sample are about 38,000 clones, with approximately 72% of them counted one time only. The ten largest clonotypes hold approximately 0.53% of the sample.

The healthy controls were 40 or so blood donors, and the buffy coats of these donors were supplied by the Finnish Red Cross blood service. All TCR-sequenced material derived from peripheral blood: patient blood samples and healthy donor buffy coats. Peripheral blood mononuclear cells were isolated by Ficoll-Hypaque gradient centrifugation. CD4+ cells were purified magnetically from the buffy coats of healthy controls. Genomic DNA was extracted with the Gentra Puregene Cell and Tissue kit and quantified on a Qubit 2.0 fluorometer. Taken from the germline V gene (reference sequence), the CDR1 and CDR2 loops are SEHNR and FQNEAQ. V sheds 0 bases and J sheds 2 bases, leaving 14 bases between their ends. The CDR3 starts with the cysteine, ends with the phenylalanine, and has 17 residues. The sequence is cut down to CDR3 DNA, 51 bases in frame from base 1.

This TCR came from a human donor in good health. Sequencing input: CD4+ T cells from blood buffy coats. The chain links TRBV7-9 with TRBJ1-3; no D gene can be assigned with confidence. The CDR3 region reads CASSLALSRFTGNTIYF. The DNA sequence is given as TGTGCCAGCAGCTTAGCCCTAAGTAGATTTACTGGAAACACCATATATTTT.